These 26 T cell receptor beta chains were sequenced from one sample in a study of blood T cell repertoires in COVID-19 (TCRdb year 2020). The protocol used for the library was the immunoSEQ multiplex PCR assay. Imported from immuneACCESS, the table was reduced by TCRdb to in-frame sequences with V and J called. These copies leave out some clones; in studies compared against another copy, an unresolved V gene accounts for under half, and the cause of the remainder is not known. This sample has about 70,000 clones in its table, and about 82% of those were observed once. The ten largest account for less than 2% of the sample. The sample comprised peripheral blood. The receptors were gathered from a woman aged 55 to 70 with acute or convalescent COVID-19.

The rearrangement uses TRBV3-1 (or the pseudogene TRBV3-2) and TRBJ1-6; D possibly corresponds to TRBD1 (6 bases). Germline assignment: CDR1 LGHDT and CDR2 YNNKEL (reference sequence). V lost 4 bases to trimming and J lost 11 bases, with 15 bases between them. The CDR3 extends over 14 amino acids. The CDR3 coding sequence is TGTGCCAGCAGCCTAGGAGGGGGGGCGGCACCCCTCCACTTT. Protein sequence: CASSLGGGAAPLHF.

The J gene is TRBJ1-5, the V gene TRBV2, with 9 bases lining up with TRBD1. Germline V gene data show CDR1 as SNHLY and CDR2 as FYNNEI. The ends lost 6 bases at V and 0 bases at J; junction bases unmatched: 12. The CDR3 is 18 residues long. The CDR3 sequence: CASRESGTGILSNQPQHF. CDR3 nucleotides: TGTGCCAGCAGGGAATCCGGGACAGGGATCCTTAGCAATCAGCCCCAGCATTTT.

The chain has TRBV7-3 and TRBJ2-2; TRBD1 matches 8 bases. CDR1 is SGHTA, CDR2 FQGTGA, per germline. This CDR3 comprises 16 residues. The ends lost 5 bases at V and 2 bases at J; junction bases unmatched: 7. CDR3 residues: CASSQRTGGNTGELFF. CDR3 in DNA: TGTGCCAGCAGCCAGCGCACAGGGGGTAACACCGGGGAGCTGTTTTTT.

The CDR3 is CASSLQLMGDTQYF. CDR3 DNA sequence: TGTGCCAGCAGCCTACAGTTGATGGGAGATACGCAGTATTTT. The chain employs TRBV5-8 and TRBJ2-3; D gene ambiguous. Germline CDR1 is SGHTS and CDR2 is YDEGEE. The CDR3 covers 14 residues. V lost 4 bases, J lost 5 bases, and 14 bases lay in between.

The chain uses TRBV7-2 and TRBJ2-1; 9 bases agree with TRBD2. This CDR3 has 15 residues. In germline, CDR1 is SGHTA, CDR2 FQGNSA. J was trimmed by 9 bases and V by 5 bases; bases with no gene match: 11. The CDR3 sequence is CASSRRAGGPGEQFF. The CDR3 DNA is TGTGCCAGCAGCCGTAGGGCGGGAGGGCCTGGTGAGCAGTTCTTC.

The chain has TRBV12-3 or TRBV12-4 and TRBJ1-1; TRBD1 matches 7 bases. Trimming at V came to 1 base and at J to 7 bases, leaving 3 bases not matched to a gene. This CDR3 is built from 13 residues. The CDR3 DNA follows: TGTGCCAGCAGTTTAGGGACAGGAGTTGAAGCTTTCTTT. Translation: CASSLGTGVEAFF.

This clone was found a few times. The chain has TRBV2 and TRBJ1-5; perhaps TRBD1 as D (5 bases). CDR3 length: 14 residues. The V end was cut by 0 bases, the J end by 8 bases, with 11 bases between. The germline gives CDR1 SNHLY, CDR2 FYNNEI. The DNA for the CDR3 is TGTGCCAGCAGTGAAGCGGGACTAAGGGAGCCCCAGCATTTT. Residues: CASSEAGLREPQHF.

V is TRBV12-2 and J is TRBJ2-3; the listed D gene, TRBD2, was not tested against the DNA. TRBV12-2 is labeled a pseudogene. The CDR3 is made up of 16 amino acids. The CDR3 loop reads CASRLGLPKGPDTQYF. The DNA of the CDR3 is TGTGCAAGTCGTCTAGGACTCCCTAAAGGACCAGATACGCAGTATTTT.

The J gene is TRBJ1-5, the V gene TRBV6-1; weak D call: TRBD1 (5 bases). This CDR3 has 15 residues. CDR1 and CDR2 from the germline V gene are MNHNS and SASEGT. V lost 1 base to trimming and J lost 3 bases, with 10 bases between them. In DNA, the CDR3 is TGTGCCAGCAGTGAAGGACAGCTACTCAATCAGCCCCAGCATTTT. Residues: CASSEGQLLNQPQHF.

V gene TRBV29-1 combines with J gene TRBJ1-5; 12 bases agree with TRBD1. The length of the CDR3 is 14 residues. Germline V gene sequence: CDR1 SQVTM, CDR2 ANQGSEA. After removal of 7 bases from V and 4 bases from J, the junction contained 5 bases not matched to a gene. CDR3 bases: TGCAGCGCCCGGGACAGGGGGCGAAATCAGCCCCAGCATTTT. This translates into CSARDRGRNQPQHF.

This chain uses TRBV4-1 with TRBJ2-7; 8 nucleotides line up with TRBD1. The CDR3 totals 14 residues. Germline V CDR1 and CDR2: MGHRA, YSYEKL. The V segment lost 4 bases and the J segment 5 bases; nucleotides outside the gene matches: 7. CDR3 protein: CASSPHRTGNEQYF. CDR3 in DNA: TGCGCCAGCAGCCCACACCGGACAGGGAACGAGCAGTACTTC.

The chain links TRBV2 to TRBJ2-3, with 12 bases fitting TRBD2. With V trimmed by 10 bases and J by 3 bases, 5 bases remained unmatched. From germline, CDR1 is SNHLY and CDR2 FYNNEI. CDR3 length equals 14 residues. For the CDR3, the DNA is TGTGCCACCCGACTAGCGGGAGTGACAGATACGCAGTATTTT. It codes for CATRLAGVTDTQYF.

This chain connects TRBV7-2 to TRBJ1-1, with D possibly matching TRBD1 (6 bases). This CDR3 is 15 amino acids long. Germline lookup yields CDR1 SGHTA and CDR2 FQGNSA. The V end was cut by 7 bases, the J end by 0 bases, with 15 bases between. The chain's CDR3 is CASTPGGGLNTEAFF. CDR3 nucleotide sequence: TGTGCCAGCACCCCCGGGGGGGGGCTGAACACTGAAGCTTTCTTT.

The chain is built from TRBV3-1 (or the pseudogene TRBV3-2) and TRBJ1-1; D gene ambiguous. This CDR3 spans 13 amino acids. The germline V and J ends were trimmed by 3 bases and 3 bases, with 8 bases remaining between them. Germline V CDR1 and CDR2: LGHDT, YNNKEL (reference sequence). This CDR3 is CASSQSLYTEAFF. In DNA, the CDR3 is TGTGCCAGCAGCCAGAGCTTATACACTGAAGCTTTCTTT.

There are a few counts of this clone. This chain uses TRBV27 with TRBJ1-1; no clear D. V lost 5 bases and J 7 bases, leaving 17 bases between the germline ends. The CDR3 is made up of 14 amino acids. The V gene's germline CDR1 is MNHEY and CDR2 SMNVEV (reference sequence). The CDR3 sequence is CASSDIAGSGEAFF. CDR3 DNA sequence: TGTGCCAGCAGTGACATAGCGGGCTCGGGTGAAGCTTTCTTT.

This clone has more than one count but fewer than ten. The V and J genes are TRBV19 and TRBJ1-1; D may be TRBD1 (5 bases). V lost 3 bases and J lost 1, with 15 bases in between. Germline CDR1 and CDR2: LNHDA and SQIVND (reference sequence). The CDR3 totals 16 residues. The CDR3, as DNA: TGTGCCAGTAGTATTGGACCTAGGGGATGGAACACTGAAGCTTTCTTT. This sequence encodes CASSIGPRGWNTEAFF.

This chain connects TRBV5-1 to TRBJ1-6; a possible D gene is TRBD1 (6 bases). This CDR3 is 13 amino acids long. V shed 3 bases and J shed 7 bases, with 8 bases lying between them. CDR1 is SGHRS and CDR2 is YFSETQ in the germline V gene. The CDR3 region is CASSSGQNSPLHF. For the CDR3, the DNA is TGCGCCAGCAGCTCCGGACAGAATTCACCCCTCCACTTT.

This rearrangement joins TRBV3-1 (or the pseudogene TRBV3-2) to TRBJ2-7, with 11 bases lining up with TRBD2. Unmatched junction bases numbered 6, after V lost 4 bases and J lost 4 bases. Germline values: CDR1 LGHDT, CDR2 YNNKEL (reference sequence). The CDR3 has 15 amino acids. In nucleotides, the CDR3 is TGTGCCAGCAGCCCGGGACTAGCGGTTCGATACGAGCAGTACTTC. Residues: CASSPGLAVRYEQYF.

The rearrangement links TRBV7-3 to TRBJ2-3; 7 nucleotides match TRBD2. The germline V gene has CDR1 SGHTA and CDR2 FQGTGA. The V gene end was trimmed by 5 bases and the J gene end by 1 base; junction bases not matched to a gene: 6. CDR3 length: 15 amino acids. Here the CDR3 reads CASSPRLAGTDTQYF. CDR3 DNA sequence: TGTGCCAGCAGCCCGCGACTAGCAGGCACAGATACGCAGTATTTT.

The rearrangement uses TRBV2 and TRBJ1-1; 8 positions agree with TRBD1. The CDR3 spans 14 residues. The V segment lost 6 bases and the J segment 4 bases; nucleotides outside the gene matches: 7. The germline V gene encodes CDR1 SNHLY and CDR2 FYNNEI. CDR3 sequence: CASRGDRRSTEAFF. The CDR3 DNA is TGTGCCAGCAGGGGGGACAGGAGATCCACTGAAGCTTTCTTT. Using reference TRBV2 and TRBJ1-1 for the parts outside the CDR3, the full variable domain is EPEVTQTPSHQVTQMGQEVILRCVPISNHLYFYWYRQILGQKVEFLVSFYNNEISEKSEIFDDQFSVERPDGSNFTLKIRSTKLEDSAMYFCASRGDRRSTEAFFGQGTRLTVV.

This clone was picked up a small number of times. This rearrangement joins TRBV19 to TRBJ1-5; D unresolved. This CDR3 is 16 amino acids long. The ends were cut back, 4 bases at V and 4 bases at J, with 17 bases in the middle. Per the germline V gene, CDR1 is LNHDA and CDR2 is SQIVND (reference sequence). Here the CDR3 DNA reads TGTGCCAGTAGTACAGTCTCCGGGGTACGAAATCAGCCCCAGCATTTT. This codes for CASSTVSGVRNQPQHF.

The chain couples TRBV5-1 to TRBJ2-3, with 9 bases aligning to TRBD1. The germline V gene encodes CDR1 SGHRS and CDR2 YFSETQ. The CDR3 runs 14 residues. The J segment lost 3 bases and the V segment lost 8 bases, leaving 7 bases of the junction unmatched. The CDR3 loop reads CASRLGQGTDTQYF. The CDR3 region has the DNA TGCGCCAGTAGACTAGGACAGGGGACAGATACGCAGTATTTT.

To note about this clone: Other DNA sequences of this sample code for an identical CDR3. J is TRBJ2-7 and V is TRBV18; D not certain. The germline gives CDR1 KGHSH, CDR2 LQKENI. Trimming removed 3 bases from V and 0 bases from J, with 3 bases in between. The CDR3 runs 12 residues. CDR3 nucleotide sequence: TGTGCCAGCTCACCCAGCTCCTACGAGCAGTACTTC. Its translation: CASSPSSYEQYF.

The J gene is TRBJ1-6, the V gene TRBV3-1 (or the pseudogene TRBV3-2), with 7 bases aligning to TRBD1. Trimming cost V 5 bases and J 4 bases; bases outside gene matches: 2. CDR1 LGHDT and CDR2 YNNKEL come from the germline V gene (reference sequence). The CDR3 sequence is 14 residues long. The CDR3 coding sequence is TGTGCCAGCAGCGTACAGGGGTATAATTCACCCCTCCACTTT. It yields the protein CASSVQGYNSPLHF.

V gene TRBV4-1 combines with J gene TRBJ2-5, with TRBD2 matching 14 bases. The germline gives CDR1 MGHRA, CDR2 YSYEKL. CDR3 length equals 18 residues. Unmatched junction bases numbered 11, after V lost 4 bases and J lost 4 bases. The CDR3, as DNA: TGCGCCAGCAGCCGCGGACTAGCGGGGGGCGGAGGCCCAGAGACCCAGTACTTC. This sequence encodes CASSRGLAGGGGPETQYF.

The chain has TRBV3-1 (or the pseudogene TRBV3-2) and TRBJ1-3, with TRBD1 matching over 7 bases. The length of the CDR3 is 13 residues. With 6 bases clipped from V and 2 bases from J, the junction kept 1 base outside the gene matches. Germline V gene sequence: CDR1 LGHDT, CDR2 YNNKEL (reference sequence). The chain's CDR3 is CASSQGAGNTIYF. CDR3 in DNA: TGTGCCAGCAGTCAGGGGGCTGGAAACACCATATATTTT.